This TCR beta chain was recovered during a study of blood T cell repertoires in COVID-19. In the study overall: PBMCs, B-cell-depleted T cells, or T cells provided the cDNA or gDNA that made up the material.

A Seattle source enrolled patients during active infection and followed them longitudinally. Some clones are missing from TCRdb's copy, which holds only in-frame ones; the method was immunoSEQ multiplex PCR. The sample shows 90,000 or so clones, roughly 91% of them seen only once. Trimming cost V 4 bases and J 10 bases, with 15 bases left between them. The length of the CDR3 is 13 residues. Germline values: CDR1 SGDLS, CDR2 YYNGEE. This clone was picked up one time. V is TRBV9 and J is TRBJ2-1; D might be TRBD2 (6 bases). Sequenced input: peripheral blood. The origin of this receptor is a man between 18 and 35 years old with COVID-19, enrolled during active disease. Here the CDR3 DNA reads TGTGCCAGCAGCCCTTCTGGGGGAGGAGAGCAGTTCTTC. Amino acids: CASSPSGGGEQFF.